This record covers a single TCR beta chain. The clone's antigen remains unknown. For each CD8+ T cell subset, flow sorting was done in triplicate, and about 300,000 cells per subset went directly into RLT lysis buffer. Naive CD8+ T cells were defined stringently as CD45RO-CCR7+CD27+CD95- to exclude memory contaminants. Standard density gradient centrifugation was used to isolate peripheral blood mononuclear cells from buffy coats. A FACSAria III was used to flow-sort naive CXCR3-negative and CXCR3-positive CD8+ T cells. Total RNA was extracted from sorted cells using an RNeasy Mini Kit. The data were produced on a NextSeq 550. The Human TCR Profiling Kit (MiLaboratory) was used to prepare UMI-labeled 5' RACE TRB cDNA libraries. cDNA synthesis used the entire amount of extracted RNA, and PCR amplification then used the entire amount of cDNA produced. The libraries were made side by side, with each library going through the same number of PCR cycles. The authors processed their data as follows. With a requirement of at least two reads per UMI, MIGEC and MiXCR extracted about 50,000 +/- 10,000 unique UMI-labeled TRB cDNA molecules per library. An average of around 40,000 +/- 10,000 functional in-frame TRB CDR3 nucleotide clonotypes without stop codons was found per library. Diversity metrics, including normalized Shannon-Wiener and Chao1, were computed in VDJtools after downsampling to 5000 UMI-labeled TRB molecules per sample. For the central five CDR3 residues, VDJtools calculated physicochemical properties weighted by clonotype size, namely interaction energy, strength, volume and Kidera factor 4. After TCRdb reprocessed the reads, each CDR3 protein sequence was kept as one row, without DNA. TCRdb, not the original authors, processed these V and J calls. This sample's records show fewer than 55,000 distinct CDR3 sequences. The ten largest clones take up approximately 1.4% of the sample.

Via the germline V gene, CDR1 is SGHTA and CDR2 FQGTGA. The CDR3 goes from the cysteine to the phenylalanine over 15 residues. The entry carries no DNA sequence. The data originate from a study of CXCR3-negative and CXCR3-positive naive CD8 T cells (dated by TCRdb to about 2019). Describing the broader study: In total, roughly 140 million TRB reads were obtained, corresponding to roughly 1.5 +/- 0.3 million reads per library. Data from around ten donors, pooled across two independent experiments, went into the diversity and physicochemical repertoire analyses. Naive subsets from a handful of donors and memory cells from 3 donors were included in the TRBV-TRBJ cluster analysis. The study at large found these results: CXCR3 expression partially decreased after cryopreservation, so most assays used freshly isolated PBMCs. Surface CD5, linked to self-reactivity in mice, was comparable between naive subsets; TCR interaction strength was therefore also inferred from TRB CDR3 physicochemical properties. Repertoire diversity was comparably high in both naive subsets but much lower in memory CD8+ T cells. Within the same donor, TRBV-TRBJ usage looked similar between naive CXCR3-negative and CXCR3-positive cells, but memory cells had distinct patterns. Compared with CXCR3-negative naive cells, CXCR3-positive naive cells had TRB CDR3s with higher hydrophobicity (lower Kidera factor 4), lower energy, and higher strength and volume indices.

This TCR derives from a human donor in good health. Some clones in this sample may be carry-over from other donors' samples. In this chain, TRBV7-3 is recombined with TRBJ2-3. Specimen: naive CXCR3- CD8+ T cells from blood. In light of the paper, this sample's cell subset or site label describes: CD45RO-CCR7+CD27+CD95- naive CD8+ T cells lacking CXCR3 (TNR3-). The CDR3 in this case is CASSLIRTGQDTQYF. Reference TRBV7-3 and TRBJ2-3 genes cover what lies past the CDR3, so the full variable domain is GAGVSQTPSNKVTEKGKYVELRCDPISGHTALYWYRQSLGQGPEFLIYFQGTGAADDSGLPNDRFFAVRPEGSVSTLKIQRTERGDSAVYLCASSLIRTGQDTQYFGPGTRLTVL.